One sample yielded the 23 T cell receptor beta chains listed below, sequenced in a study of shared clonotypes between healthy human individuals. Profiled with immunoSEQ multiplex PCR; TCRdb holds only in-frame clones, not every one. The sample shows 1.4 million to 1.5 million clones, roughly 96% of them seen only once. Sequencing was done on a sample of naive CD4+ T cells sorted from blood. The subset: CD45RA+ positively selected. The receptor source for this set is a young man in good health.

The chain links TRBV6-6 to TRBJ1-3; D unresolved. Trimming left V 5 bases short and J 0 bases short, with 8 bases between. Germline V gives CDR1 MNHNY, CDR2 SVGAGI (reference sequence). The CDR3 has 14 residues. DNA of the CDR3: TGTGCCAGCAGTCTAGAGAACTCTGGAAACACCATATATTTT. Amino acids: CASSLENSGNTIYF.

In its sample, this clone was seen a few times. V gene TRBV6-5 combines with J gene TRBJ1-2; D possibly corresponds to TRBD1 (5 bases). The germline V gene has CDR1 MNHEY and CDR2 SVGAGI. CDR3 length equals 13 residues. Trimming pared 2 bases from V and 7 bases from J, leaving 11 bases between. The CDR3 is CASSYTDNAGYTF. CDR3 DNA sequence: TGTGCCAGCAGTTACACGGACAACGCTGGCTACACCTTC.

The CDR3 DNA reads TGTGCCAGCTCTCTCTTCTGGGAGTCAAGCTACAATGAGCAGTTCTTC. Protein product: CASSLFWESSYNEQFF. V usage is TRBV18 and J usage is TRBJ2-1, with D maybe TRBD2 (5 bases). Germline values: CDR1 KGHSH, CDR2 LQKENI. The CDR3 loop spans 16 amino acids. The germline V and J ends were trimmed by 6 bases and 3 bases, with 18 bases remaining between them.

This rearrangement joins TRBV27 to TRBJ2-3; 9 positions match TRBD2. This CDR3 has 16 amino acids. Per the germline V gene, CDR1 is MNHEY and CDR2 is SMNVEV (reference sequence). V shed 5 bases and J 5 bases; nucleotides not matched to a gene: 11. CDR3 bases: TGTGCCAGCAGTCCCGGTCAGCGGGAGGTGGAAGATACGCAGTATTTT. It specifies CASSPGQREVEDTQYF.

Concerning this clone: The junction departs from the called germline gene at one end, perhaps through a read error. This CDR3 is also generated by other DNA sequences in the sample. This chain connects TRBV6-5 to TRBJ2-7, with D possibly TRBD1 on 6 matching bases. The CDR3 runs to 13 residues. CDR1 is MNHEY and CDR2 is SVGAGI in the germline V gene. CDR3 sequence (DNA): TGTGCCAGCAGAACGCAGGGGACCTACGAACAGTACTTC. Translation: CASRTQGTYEQYF.

V usage is TRBV6-5 and J usage is TRBJ2-2, with 9 bases fitting TRBD2. This CDR3 contains 14 residues. The trim removed 8 bases at V and 3 bases at J, leaving 4 bases unmatched. Germline V CDR1 and CDR2: MNHEY, SVGAGI. The CDR3 spells CASLSGRHTGELFF. The CDR3 coding sequence is TGTGCCAGCCTCAGCGGGAGGCACACCGGGGAGCTGTTTTTT.

The V and J genes are TRBV11-2 and TRBJ2-1, with 13 nucleotides matching TRBD2. There are 16 residues in the CDR3. The V gene end was trimmed by 1 base and the J gene end by 8 bases; junction bases not matched to a gene: 5. CDR1 and CDR2 (germline): SGHAT, FQNNGV. CDR3 loop: CASSLGITSGRDEQFF. The CDR3 coding sequence is TGTGCCAGCAGCTTAGGAATAACTAGCGGGAGGGATGAGCAGTTCTTC.

The chain joins TRBV27 to TRBJ2-6; D unclear. Per the germline V gene, CDR1 is MNHEY and CDR2 is SMNVEV (reference sequence). CDR3 length equals 12 residues. V was clipped by 6 bases and J by 2 bases, with 2 bases between them. In nucleotides, the CDR3 is TGTGCCAGCAGGACTGGGGCCAACGTCCTGACTTTC. Residues: CASRTGANVLTF.

The J gene is TRBJ1-6, the V gene TRBV7-9; D uncertain. The germline V and J ends were trimmed by 8 bases and 0 bases, with 5 bases remaining between them. The CDR3 extends over 13 amino acids. CDR1 and CDR2 (germline): SEHNR, FQNEAQ (reference sequence). CDR3 loop: CASALSYNSPLHF. CDR3 bases: TGTGCCAGCGCGCTCTCCTATAATTCACCCCTCCACTTT.

This chain connects TRBV18 to TRBJ2-5, with a weak D call TRBD2 (6 bases). Per germline, CDR1 KGHSH and CDR2 LQKENI. Trimming cost V 6 bases and J 3 bases, with 14 bases left between them. The CDR3 totals 14 residues. The DNA for the CDR3 is TGTGCCAGCTCCCTGGCGGGACCCGAAGAGACCCAGTACTTC. Translation: CASSLAGPEETQYF.

The chain uses TRBV19 and TRBJ1-2, with D perhaps TRBD1 (5 bases). Germline assignment: CDR1 LNHDA and CDR2 SQIVND (reference sequence). The V and J ends lost 1 base and 2 bases respectively, with 11 bases between them. The CDR3 is 15 amino acids. As DNA, the CDR3 is TGTGCCAGTAGTATAGCCCAGGGCTTAAACTATGGCTACACCTTC. It is translated as CASSIAQGLNYGYTF. Full variable domain (rest looked up from reference TRBV19 and TRBJ1-2): DGGITQSPKYLFRKEGQNVTLSCEQNLNHDAMYWYRQDPGQGLRLIYYSQIVNDFQKGDIAEGYSVSREKKESFPLTVTSAQKNPTAFYLCASSIAQGLNYGYTFGSGTRLTVV.

V is TRBV7-6 and J is TRBJ2-1, with 9 nucleotides matching TRBD2. The CDR3 is made up of 16 amino acids. V trimming: 3 bases; J trimming: 8 bases; junction bases outside the gene matches: 11. Germline CDR1 SGHVS, CDR2 FNYEAQ. The CDR3 bases are TGTGCCAGCAGCTTGCGACTAGCGGTTAGAGGTGATGAGCAGTTCTTC. Protein: CASSLRLAVRGDEQFF.

The rearrangement joins TRBV5-1 to TRBJ2-1; the match to TRBD2 covers 7 bases. V trimming: 0 bases; J trimming: 2 bases; junction bases outside the gene matches: 8. Per the germline V gene, CDR1 is SGHRS and CDR2 is YFSETQ. The CDR3 contains 17 residues. DNA of the CDR3: TGCGCCAGCAGCTTGGGCCAGCTAGCGGCTGCCTACAATGAGCAGTTCTTC. Its translation: CASSLGQLAAAYNEQFF. Combining the CDR3 with reference TRBV5-1 and TRBJ2-1 gives the whole variable domain KAGVTQTPRYLIKTRGQQVTLSCSPISGHRSVSWYQQTPGQGLQFLFEYFSETQRNKGNFPGRFSGRQFSNSRSEMNVSTLELGDSALYLCASSLGQLAAAYNEQFFGPGTRLTVL.

The genes are TRBV19 and TRBJ2-1, with 7 bases matching TRBD2. CDR1 and CDR2 from the germline V gene are LNHDA and SQIVND (reference sequence). The CDR3 loop spans 15 amino acids. V trimming: 5 bases; J trimming: 2 bases; junction bases outside the gene matches: 6. This CDR3 is CASSRWRETYNEQFF. In DNA, the CDR3 is TGTGCCAGTAGTCGGTGGCGGGAGACCTACAATGAGCAGTTCTTC.

This clone was seen more than once but under ten times. The chain carries TRBV4-2 and TRBJ2-1; 9 positions match TRBD2. There are 14 residues in the CDR3. V was clipped by 0 bases and J by 7 bases; unmatched bases: 1. CDR1 is LGHNA and CDR2 is YNFKEQ in the germline V gene. Here the CDR3 DNA reads TGTGCCAGCAGCCAAGAGGGACTAGCTAATGAGCAGTTCTTC. As protein: CASSQEGLANEQFF.

The chain links TRBV5-1 to TRBJ2-7; TRBD2 matches at 8 bases. V trimming: 2 bases; J trimming: 4 bases; junction bases outside the gene matches: 8. There are 15 residues in the CDR3. Looked up from germline, CDR1 is SGHRS and CDR2 is YFSETQ. CDR3 in DNA: TGCGCCAGCAGCTTAACGGGACTAGAGATGTACGAGCAGTACTTC. Residues: CASSLTGLEMYEQYF.

This clone was found once. The chain recombines TRBV6-1 with TRBJ1-5; D is possibly TRBD1 (6 bases). CDR1 is MNHNS, CDR2 SASEGT, per germline. This CDR3 contains 14 residues. Trimming removed 5 bases at V and 8 bases at J, with 16 bases between. CDR3 sequence reads: CASSSGTPDKPQHF. CDR3 DNA: TGTGCCAGCAGTTCCGGGACACCGGACAAGCCCCAGCATTTT.

The genes are TRBV10-3 and TRBJ1-4, with 7 bases identical to TRBD1. Germline CDR1 reads ENHRY; CDR2 reads SYGVKD. V trimming: 2 bases; J trimming: 6 bases; junction bases outside the gene matches: 6. The CDR3 sequence is 15 residues long. The CDR3 protein is CAISEGGQQDEKLFF. CDR3 coding DNA: TGTGCCATCAGTGAGGGGGGACAGCAGGATGAAAAACTGTTTTTT.

The chain recombines TRBV10-1 with TRBJ2-3; 9 bases agree with TRBD2. The CDR3 is made up of 16 amino acids. V lost 2 bases and J lost 2; bases outside the gene matches: 5. Germline V gene lookup returns CDR1 WNHNN and CDR2 SYGVQD (reference sequence). This CDR3 is CASSEGGRAITDTQYF. The CDR3 nucleotides are TGCGCCAGCAGTGAGGGCGGGAGGGCCATCACAGATACGCAGTATTTT.

V and J are TRBV5-1 and TRBJ2-3; the match to TRBD2 covers 10 bases. Germline CDR1 SGHRS, CDR2 YFSETQ. The V and J ends lost 2 bases and 6 bases, in that order; junction bases with no gene match: 12. This CDR3 contains 17 residues. The CDR3 region has the DNA TGCGCCAGCAGCTTAGGAGGACTAGCGGTATATGAGGATACGCAGTATTTT. Translated, it gives CASSLGGLAVYEDTQYF.

This clone was found once. The V and J genes are TRBV6-5 and TRBJ1-5; D is perhaps TRBD1 (5 bases). The CDR3 has 14 amino acids. The V end was cut by 4 bases, the J end by 7 bases, with 14 bases between. CDR1 is MNHEY, CDR2 SVGAGI, per germline. CDR3: CASSFSRGRQPQHF. The CDR3 DNA follows: TGTGCCAGCAGTTTTTCGAGGGGTAGGCAGCCCCAGCATTTT.

DNA of the CDR3: TGTGCCAGCAGTGTGACTAGCGGGAGAATAGTAGTCAATGAGCAGTTCTTC. Residues: CASSVTSGRIVVNEQFF. The rearrangement joins TRBV28 to TRBJ2-1, with 12 bases that match TRBD2. Germline V lookup: CDR1 MDHEN, CDR2 SYDVKM. The ends lost 5 bases at V and 6 bases at J; junction bases unmatched: 11. CDR3 length: 17 residues.

The gene calls are TRBV6-4 and TRBJ2-3; TRBD1 matches 8 bases. Germline assignment: CDR1 MRHNA and CDR2 SNTAGT. CDR3 size: 15 residues. J lost 5 bases, V lost 3 bases, and 7 bases had no gene match. The CDR3 DNA reads TGTGCCAGCAGTGAAGGGACAGGCCCGGGAGATACGCAGTATTTT. It codes for CASSEGTGPGDTQYF.